This T cell receptor beta chain was sequenced during a study of T cell changes during pregnancy in multiple sclerosis. The data were produced by immunoSEQ multiplex PCR, yet TCRdb's version contains in-frame clones alone and is incomplete. The table has 30,000 to 45,000 clones, around 90% seen once; the top ten hold about 0.37%. The CDR3 is 12 residues long. The V gene's germline CDR1 is SGHNT and CDR2 YYREEE (reference sequence). V lost 4 bases, J lost 4 bases, and 7 bases lay in between. This clonotype was obtained from a female donor in good health, enrolled as a control in a pregnancy study. The gene calls are TRBV5-4 and TRBJ2-3; D unresolved. The source was CD4+ T cells from peripheral blood mononuclear cells, collected after pregnancy. CDR3 sequence reads: CASSPWPDTQYF. CDR3 nucleotides: TGTGCCAGCAGCCCCTGGCCAGATACGCAGTATTTT.